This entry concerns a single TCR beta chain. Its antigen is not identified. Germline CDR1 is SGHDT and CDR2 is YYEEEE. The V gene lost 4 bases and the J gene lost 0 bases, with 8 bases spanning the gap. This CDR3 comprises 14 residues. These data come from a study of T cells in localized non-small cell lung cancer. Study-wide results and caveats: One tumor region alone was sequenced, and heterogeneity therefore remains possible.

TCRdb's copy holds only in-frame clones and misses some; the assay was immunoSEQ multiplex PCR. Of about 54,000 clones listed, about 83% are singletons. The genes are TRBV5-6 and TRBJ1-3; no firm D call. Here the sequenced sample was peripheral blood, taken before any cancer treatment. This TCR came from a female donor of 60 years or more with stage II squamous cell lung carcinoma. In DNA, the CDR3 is TGTGCCAGCAGCCCCTCAAGCTCTGGAAACACCATATATTTT. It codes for CASSPSSSGNTIYF.